These T cell receptor beta chains were read from a single sample in a study of spatial heterogeneity in lung cancer. TCRdb passed the 5' RACE reads through MiXCR, listing each CDR3 protein once. Of roughly 11,000 distinct CDR3 sequences detected, approximately 14% appear once; the ten largest clones hold roughly a sixth. Sample: lung tumor tissue, taken at surgery. These receptors all come from a male donor with early-stage non-small cell lung cancer. CDR3s include the opening cysteine and the closing phenylalanine or tryptophan. Fields, in order: J gene, V gene, D gene, CDR3 protein. The D gene is left open where the match is weak.

TRBJ2-1	TRBV2	-	CASSAQGSPYNEQFF
TRBJ2-2	TRBV2	-	CASSESQVTNTGELFF
TRBJ2-2	TRBV20-1	-	CSAPPGSTGELFF
TRBJ1-3	TRBV28	-	CASGPRTASGNTIYF
TRBJ2-1	TRBV28	-	CASSFTVTYNEQFF
TRBJ2-5	TRBV5-6	-	CASSLGGGETQYF
TRBJ2-5	TRBV20-1	-	CSGLPSGETQYF
TRBJ2-7	TRBV18	-	CASSPPSRGAYEQYF
TRBJ2-3	TRBV6-2/TRBV6-3	-	CASSYKGFRTDTQYF
TRBJ1-2	TRBV12-3/TRBV12-4	-	CASTTRGMYYGYTF
TRBJ2-3	TRBV9	-	CASSVGITDTQYF
TRBJ1-5	TRBV20-1	-	CSATGAITSDSNQPQHF
TRBJ2-1	TRBV18	TRBD2	CASSPVPRRTSGINEQFF
TRBJ2-3	TRBV28	TRBD2	CASTPRPGLALYF
TRBJ1-3	TRBV7-2	-	CASSSQHGGNTIYF
TRBJ1-6	TRBV7-2	TRBD1	CASSEGTGVYSPLHF
TRBJ2-3	TRBV15	TRBD2	CATSRERAGGPTDTQYF
TRBJ2-5	TRBV3-1	-	CASSQASETQYF
TRBJ2-5	TRBV18	TRBD1	CASSSQDRGRQETQYF
TRBJ2-7	TRBV6-5	-	CASSYSLANSGEQYF
TRBJ2-3	TRBV7-3	-	CASSLSGGIGDTQYF
TRBJ1-5	TRBV12-3/TRBV12-4	TRBD1	CASSPDRGSNQPQHF
TRBJ1-1	TRBV7-2	TRBD1	CASSRDRDTEAFF
TRBJ2-4	TRBV15	TRBD1	CATSRRGPTQGDIQYF
TRBJ2-7	TRBV20-1	TRBD2	CSARGVLAGVMVYEQYF
TRBJ2-7	TRBV28	-	CASSSHEDSYEQYF
TRBJ2-1	TRBV2	TRBD2	CASGTSGKDEQFF
TRBJ2-1	TRBV5-1	-	CASSLGTGNEQFF
TRBJ2-3	TRBV2	-	CASSELGDTQYF
TRBJ2-7	TRBV12-3/TRBV12-4	TRBD1	CASSSLGTGYTSDEQYF
TRBJ2-1	TRBV20-1	TRBD2	CSARTGLAGPAPGEQFF
TRBJ2-5	TRBV12-3/TRBV12-4	TRBD1	CASSSWTGIKQETQYF
TRBJ2-1	TRBV6-5	TRBD2	CASSYTGLAGRSYNEQFF
TRBJ2-5	TRBV10-1	TRBD1	CATGRGPYLFF
TRBJ1-2	TRBV29-1	TRBD1	CSVGGTGDYYGYTF
TRBJ2-1	TRBV27	-	CASSLYGYNEQFF
TRBJ2-7	TRBV7-2	-	CASSFTGAYEQYF
TRBJ2-3	TRBV6-2/TRBV6-3	-	CASSDLVSTDTQYF
TRBJ2-3	TRBV7-2	TRBD2	CASSARSGRSTDTQYF
TRBJ1-1	TRBV5-5	-	CASSETEKNTEAFF
TRBJ2-3	TRBV6-1	TRBD2	CASITLRARGLAGGLDTQYF
TRBJ2-3	TRBV18	-	CASSRRQDTDTQYF
TRBJ2-5	TRBV4-1	-	CASSQALEETQYF
TRBJ2-7	TRBV4-3	TRBD1	CASSQGGQGREQYF
TRBJ2-4	TRBV20-1	-	CSPFEDSKNIQYF
TRBJ1-1	TRBV5-1	TRBD1	CASSGGQLNTEAFF
TRBJ2-7	TRBV12-3/TRBV12-4	-	CASSVAGSSYEQYF
TRBJ2-5	TRBV7-2	TRBD1	CASSLQAGTGTEETQYF